The source of this T cell receptor (beta chain) is a study of blood T cell repertoires in COVID-19. Study-wide context: Sites across the United States, Italy and Spain contributed samples from acute and convalescent COVID-19. Sources were T cells, B-cell-depleted T cells, or PBMCs; the material itself was cDNA or gDNA.

Trimming left V 1 base short and J 1 base short, with 2 bases between. The CDR3 runs 13 residues. CDR1 is LGHNT and CDR2 is FRNRAP in the germline V gene. As handled by the study authors: Amplification of reference gene primers provided the estimated nucleated cell counts. Some clones are missing from TCRdb's copy, which holds only in-frame ones; the method was immunoSEQ multiplex PCR. V, J and clone size are taken as reported in that table, and D and trimming were inferred from the DNA itself. There are tens of thousands of clones in the sample; 70% to 90% occur only once, and 11% lies in the top ten.

V is TRBV12-5 and J is TRBJ1-3; unclear D gene. The sequencing sample was made of peripheral blood. This receptor was obtained from a man between 65 and 79 years old with active or convalescent COVID-19. This CDR3 reads CASGLASGNTIYF. The CDR3 DNA follows: TGTGCTAGTGGTTTGGCTTCTGGAAACACCATATATTTT.